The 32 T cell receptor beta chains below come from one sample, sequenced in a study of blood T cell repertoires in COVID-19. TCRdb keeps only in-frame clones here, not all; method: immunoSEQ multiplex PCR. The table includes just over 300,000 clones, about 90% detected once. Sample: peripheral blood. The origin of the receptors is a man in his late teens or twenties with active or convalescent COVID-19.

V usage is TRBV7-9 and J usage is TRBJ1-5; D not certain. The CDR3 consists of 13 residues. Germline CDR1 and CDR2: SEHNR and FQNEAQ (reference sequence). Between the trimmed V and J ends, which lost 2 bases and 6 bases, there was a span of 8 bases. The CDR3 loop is CASSLTQSQPQHF. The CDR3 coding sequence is TGTGCCAGCAGCTTAACCCAGTCTCAGCCCCAGCATTTT.

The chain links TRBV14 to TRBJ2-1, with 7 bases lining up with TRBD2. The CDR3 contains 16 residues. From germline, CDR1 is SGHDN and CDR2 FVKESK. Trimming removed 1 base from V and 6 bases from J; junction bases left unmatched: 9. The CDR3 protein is CASSQVIGEGRNEQFF. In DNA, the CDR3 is TGTGCCAGCAGCCAAGTTATAGGGGAGGGCCGCAATGAGCAGTTCTTC.

The CDR3 spells CATSRDRTGAPYNSPLHF. CDR3 nucleotides: TGTGCCACCAGCAGAGATCGAACAGGAGCTCCCTATAATTCACCCCTCCACTTT. V gene TRBV15 combines with J gene TRBJ1-6; D might be TRBD1 (5 bases). Germline CDR1 and CDR2: LNHNV and YYDKDF (reference sequence). The CDR3 contains 18 residues. V was pared by 0 bases and J by 2 bases, with 14 bases between.

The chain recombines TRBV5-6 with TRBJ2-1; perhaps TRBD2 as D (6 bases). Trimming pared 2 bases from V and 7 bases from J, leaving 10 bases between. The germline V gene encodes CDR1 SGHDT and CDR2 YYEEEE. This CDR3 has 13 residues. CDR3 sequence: CASSFGTSNEQFF. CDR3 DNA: TGTGCCAGCAGCTTCGGGACTTCAAATGAGCAGTTCTTC.

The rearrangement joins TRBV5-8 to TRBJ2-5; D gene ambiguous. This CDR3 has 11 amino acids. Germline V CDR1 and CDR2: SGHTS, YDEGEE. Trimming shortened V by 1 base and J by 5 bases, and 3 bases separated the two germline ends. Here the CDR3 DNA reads TGTGCCAGCAGCTTGCGGGAGACCCAGTACTTC. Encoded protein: CASSLRETQYF.

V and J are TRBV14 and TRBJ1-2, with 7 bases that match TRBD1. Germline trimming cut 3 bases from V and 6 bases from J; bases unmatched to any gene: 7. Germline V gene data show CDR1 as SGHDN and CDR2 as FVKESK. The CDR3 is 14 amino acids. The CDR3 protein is CASSHGQARDGYTF. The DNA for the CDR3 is TGTGCCAGCAGCCATGGACAGGCCAGAGATGGCTACACCTTC.

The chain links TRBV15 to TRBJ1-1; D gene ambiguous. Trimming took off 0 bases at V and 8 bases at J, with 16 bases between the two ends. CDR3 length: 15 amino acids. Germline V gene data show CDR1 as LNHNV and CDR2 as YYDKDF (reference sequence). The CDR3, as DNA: TGTGCCACCAGCAGAGATGGTTTCGGCGGGAGCGAAGCTTTCTTT. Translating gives CATSRDGFGGSEAFF.

The CDR3 DNA follows: TGTGCCAGCAGTCCCGCTGGTTGGCAAGATACGCAGTATTTT. The encoded protein is CASSPAGWQDTQYF. V is TRBV2 and J is TRBJ2-3; D is uncertain. Germline-derived CDR1 and CDR2 are SNHLY and FYNNEI. CDR3 size: 14 residues. Between the trimmed V and J ends, which lost 5 bases and 5 bases, there was a span of 14 bases.

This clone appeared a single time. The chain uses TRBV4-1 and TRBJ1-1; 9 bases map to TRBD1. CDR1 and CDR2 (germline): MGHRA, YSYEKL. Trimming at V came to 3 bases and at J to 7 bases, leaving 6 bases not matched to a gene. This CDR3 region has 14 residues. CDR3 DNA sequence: TGCGCCAGCAGCCAGTTACAGGGGGCTGGTGAAGCTTTCTTT. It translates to CASSQLQGAGEAFF.

The CDR3 region is CASSQGSQGNQPQHF. The DNA of the CDR3 is TGCGCCAGCAGCCAAGGATCCCAGGGCAATCAGCCCCAGCATTTT. This rearrangement joins TRBV4-1 to TRBJ1-5; D gene ambiguous. Trimming left V 1 base short and J 2 bases short, with 9 bases between. Germline V gene lookup returns CDR1 MGHRA and CDR2 YSYEKL. The CDR3 is made up of 15 amino acids.

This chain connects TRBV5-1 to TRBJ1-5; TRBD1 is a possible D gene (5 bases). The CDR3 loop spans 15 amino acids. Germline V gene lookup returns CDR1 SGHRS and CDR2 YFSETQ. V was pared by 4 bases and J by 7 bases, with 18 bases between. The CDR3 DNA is TGCGCCAGCAGCCCGGGGGACGGCCTAAGACAGCCCCAGCATTTT. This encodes CASSPGDGLRQPQHF.

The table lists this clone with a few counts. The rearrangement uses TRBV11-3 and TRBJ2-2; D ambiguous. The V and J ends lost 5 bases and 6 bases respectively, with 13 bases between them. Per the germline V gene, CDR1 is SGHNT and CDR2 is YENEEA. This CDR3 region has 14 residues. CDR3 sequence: CASSRANAAGELFF. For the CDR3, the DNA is TGTGCCAGCAGCCGAGCTAATGCGGCCGGGGAGCTGTTTTTT.

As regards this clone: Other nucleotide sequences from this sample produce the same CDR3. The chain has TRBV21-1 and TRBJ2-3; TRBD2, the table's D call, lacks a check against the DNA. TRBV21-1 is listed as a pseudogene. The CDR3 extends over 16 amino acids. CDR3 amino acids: CASSNGGPGGRDTQYF. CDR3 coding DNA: TGTGCCAGCAGCAATGGGGGGCCGGGGGGTCGAGATACGCAGTATTTT.

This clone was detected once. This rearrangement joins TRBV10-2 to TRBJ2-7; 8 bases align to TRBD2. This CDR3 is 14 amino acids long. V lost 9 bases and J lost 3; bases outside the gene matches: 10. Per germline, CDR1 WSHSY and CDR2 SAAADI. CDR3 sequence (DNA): TGCGCCAGTCTCGCCGGGACTAGTGTCTACGAGCAGTACTTC. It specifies CASLAGTSVYEQYF.

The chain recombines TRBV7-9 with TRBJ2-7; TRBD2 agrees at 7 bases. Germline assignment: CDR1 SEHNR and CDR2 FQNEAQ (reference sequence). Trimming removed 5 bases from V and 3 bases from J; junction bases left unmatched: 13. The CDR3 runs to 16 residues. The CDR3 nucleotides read TGTGCCAGCAGCCCACCGGGGAGGGCATTAGACTACGAGCAGTACTTC. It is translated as CASSPPGRALDYEQYF.

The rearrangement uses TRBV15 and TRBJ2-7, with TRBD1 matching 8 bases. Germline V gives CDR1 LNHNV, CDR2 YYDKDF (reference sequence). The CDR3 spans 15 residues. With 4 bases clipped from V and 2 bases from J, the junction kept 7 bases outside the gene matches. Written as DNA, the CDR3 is TGTGCCACCAGCAAAGAGACAGGGGTCCCCTACGAGCAGTACTTC. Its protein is CATSKETGVPYEQYF.

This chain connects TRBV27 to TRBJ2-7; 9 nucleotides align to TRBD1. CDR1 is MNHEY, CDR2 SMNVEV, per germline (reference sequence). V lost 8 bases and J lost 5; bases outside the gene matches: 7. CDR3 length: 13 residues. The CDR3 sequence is CASGGQGVHEQYF. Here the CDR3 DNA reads TGTGCCAGCGGGGGACAGGGAGTACACGAGCAGTACTTC.

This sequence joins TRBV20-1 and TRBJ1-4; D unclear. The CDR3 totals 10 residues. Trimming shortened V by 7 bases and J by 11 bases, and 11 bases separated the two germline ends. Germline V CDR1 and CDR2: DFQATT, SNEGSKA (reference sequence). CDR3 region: CSVPRGKLFF. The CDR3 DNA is TGCAGTGTACCACGCGGTAAACTGTTTTTT.

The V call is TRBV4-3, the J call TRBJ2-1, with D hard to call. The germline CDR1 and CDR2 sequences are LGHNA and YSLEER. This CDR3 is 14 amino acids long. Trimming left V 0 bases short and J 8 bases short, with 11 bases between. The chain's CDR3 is CASSQDLVPDEQFF. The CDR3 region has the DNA TGCGCCAGCAGCCAAGATCTAGTCCCGGATGAGCAGTTCTTC.

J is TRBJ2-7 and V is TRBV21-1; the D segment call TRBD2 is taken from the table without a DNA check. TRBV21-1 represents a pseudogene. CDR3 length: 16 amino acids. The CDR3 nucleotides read TGTGCCAGCAGCAATCCCGCTAGCGGACCCTCCTACGAGCAGTACTTC. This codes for CASSNPASGPSYEQYF.

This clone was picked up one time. CDR3 loop: CASSERVNTEAFF. The DNA of the CDR3 is TGCGCCAGCAGTGAGCGGGTGAACACTGAAGCTTTCTTT. The chain couples TRBV10-1 to TRBJ1-1; D remains ambiguous. V lost 2 bases and J lost 0, with 4 bases in between. Germline assignment: CDR1 WNHNN and CDR2 SYGVQD (reference sequence). The CDR3 length is 13 residues.

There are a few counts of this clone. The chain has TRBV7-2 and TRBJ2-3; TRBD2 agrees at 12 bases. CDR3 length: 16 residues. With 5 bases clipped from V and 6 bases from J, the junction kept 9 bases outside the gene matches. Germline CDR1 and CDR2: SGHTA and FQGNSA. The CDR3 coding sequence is TGTGCCAGCAGCATAACTAGCGGGGGGTCATGGGATACGCAGTATTTT. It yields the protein CASSITSGGSWDTQYF. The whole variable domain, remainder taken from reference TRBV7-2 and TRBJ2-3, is GAGVSQSPSNKVTEKGKDVELRCDPISGHTALYWYRQSLGQGLEFLIYFQGNSAPDKSGLPSDRFSAERTGGSVSTLTIQRTQQEDSAVYLCASSITSGGSWDTQYFGPGTRLTVL.

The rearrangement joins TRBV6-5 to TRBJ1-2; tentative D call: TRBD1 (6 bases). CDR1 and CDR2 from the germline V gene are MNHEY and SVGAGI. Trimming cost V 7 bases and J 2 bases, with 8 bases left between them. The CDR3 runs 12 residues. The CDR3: CASTGQNYGYTF. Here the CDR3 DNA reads TGTGCCAGCACCGGACAGAACTATGGCTACACCTTC.

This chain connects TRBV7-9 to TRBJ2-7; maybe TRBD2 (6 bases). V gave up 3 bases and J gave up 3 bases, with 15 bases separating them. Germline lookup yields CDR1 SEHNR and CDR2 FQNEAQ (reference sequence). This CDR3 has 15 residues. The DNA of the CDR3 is TGTGCCAGCAGCTTTTCGGACACGGGGGACTACGAGCAGTACTTC. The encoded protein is CASSFSDTGDYEQYF. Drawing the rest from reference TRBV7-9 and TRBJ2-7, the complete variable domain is DTGVSQNPRHKITKRGQNVTFRCDPISEHNRLYWYRQTLGQGPEFLTYFQNEAQLEKSRLLSDRFSAERPKGSFSTLEIQRTEQGDSAMYLCASSFSDTGDYEQYFGPGTRLTVT.

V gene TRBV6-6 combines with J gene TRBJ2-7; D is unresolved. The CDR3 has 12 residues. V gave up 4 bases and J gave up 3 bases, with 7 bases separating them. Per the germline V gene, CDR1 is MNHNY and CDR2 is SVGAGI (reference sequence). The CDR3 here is CASSLGYYEQYF. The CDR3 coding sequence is TGTGCCAGCAGTTTGGGCTACTACGAGCAGTACTTC.

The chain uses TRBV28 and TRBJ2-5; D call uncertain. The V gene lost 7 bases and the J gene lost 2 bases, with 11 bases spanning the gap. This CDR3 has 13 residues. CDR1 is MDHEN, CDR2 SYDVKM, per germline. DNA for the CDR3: TGTGCCAGCACCGAGCGTCAACAAGAGACCCAGTACTTC. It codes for CASTERQQETQYF.

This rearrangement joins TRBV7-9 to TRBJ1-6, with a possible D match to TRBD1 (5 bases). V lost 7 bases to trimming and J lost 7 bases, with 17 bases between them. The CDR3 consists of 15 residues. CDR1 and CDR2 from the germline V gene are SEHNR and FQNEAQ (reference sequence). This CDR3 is CASTISGDGNSPLHF. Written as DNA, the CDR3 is TGTGCCAGCACCATTTCGGGGGATGGAAATTCACCCCTCCACTTT.

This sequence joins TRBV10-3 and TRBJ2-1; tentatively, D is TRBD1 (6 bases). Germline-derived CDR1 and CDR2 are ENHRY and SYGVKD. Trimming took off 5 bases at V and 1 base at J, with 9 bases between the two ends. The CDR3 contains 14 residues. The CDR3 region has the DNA TGTGCCATCAGTACACAGGGTTCCTACAATGAGCAGTTCTTC. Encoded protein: CAISTQGSYNEQFF.

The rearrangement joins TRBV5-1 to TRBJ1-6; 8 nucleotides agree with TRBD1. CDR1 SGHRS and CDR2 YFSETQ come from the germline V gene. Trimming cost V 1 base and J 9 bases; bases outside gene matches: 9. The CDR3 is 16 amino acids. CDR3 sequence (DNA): TGCGCCAGCAGCTTGTTTGGTGACAGGGGAGGTTCACCCCTCCACTTT. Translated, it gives CASSLFGDRGGSPLHF. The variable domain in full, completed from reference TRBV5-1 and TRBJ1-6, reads KAGVTQTPRYLIKTRGQQVTLSCSPISGHRSVSWYQQTPGQGLQFLFEYFSETQRNKGNFPGRFSGRQFSNSRSEMNVSTLELGDSALYLCASSLFGDRGGSPLHFGNGTRLTVT.

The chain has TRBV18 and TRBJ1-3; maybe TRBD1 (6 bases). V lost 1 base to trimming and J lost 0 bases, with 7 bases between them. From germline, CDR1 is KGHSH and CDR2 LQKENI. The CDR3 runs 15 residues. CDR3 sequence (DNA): TGTGCCAGCTCACCACGACAGGACTCTGGAAACACCATATATTTT. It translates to CASSPRQDSGNTIYF.

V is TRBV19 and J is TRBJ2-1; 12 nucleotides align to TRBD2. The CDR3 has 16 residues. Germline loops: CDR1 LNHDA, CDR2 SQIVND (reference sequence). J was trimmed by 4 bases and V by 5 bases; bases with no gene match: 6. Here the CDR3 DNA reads TGTGCCAGTAGTCCCCCCGGGACTAGCGGGTACAATGAGCAGTTCTTC. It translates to CASSPPGTSGYNEQFF. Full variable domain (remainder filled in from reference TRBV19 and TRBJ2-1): DGGITQSPKYLFRKEGQNVTLSCEQNLNHDAMYWYRQDPGQGLRLIYYSQIVNDFQKGDIAEGYSVSREKKESFPLTVTSAQKNPTAFYLCASSPPGTSGYNEQFFGPGTRLTVL.

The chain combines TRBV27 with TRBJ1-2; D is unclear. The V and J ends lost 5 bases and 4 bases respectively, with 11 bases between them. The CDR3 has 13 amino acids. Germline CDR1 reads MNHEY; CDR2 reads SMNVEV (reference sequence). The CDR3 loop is CASSRGVIYGYTF. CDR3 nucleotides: TGTGCCAGCAGTCGCGGGGTAATCTATGGCTACACCTTC.